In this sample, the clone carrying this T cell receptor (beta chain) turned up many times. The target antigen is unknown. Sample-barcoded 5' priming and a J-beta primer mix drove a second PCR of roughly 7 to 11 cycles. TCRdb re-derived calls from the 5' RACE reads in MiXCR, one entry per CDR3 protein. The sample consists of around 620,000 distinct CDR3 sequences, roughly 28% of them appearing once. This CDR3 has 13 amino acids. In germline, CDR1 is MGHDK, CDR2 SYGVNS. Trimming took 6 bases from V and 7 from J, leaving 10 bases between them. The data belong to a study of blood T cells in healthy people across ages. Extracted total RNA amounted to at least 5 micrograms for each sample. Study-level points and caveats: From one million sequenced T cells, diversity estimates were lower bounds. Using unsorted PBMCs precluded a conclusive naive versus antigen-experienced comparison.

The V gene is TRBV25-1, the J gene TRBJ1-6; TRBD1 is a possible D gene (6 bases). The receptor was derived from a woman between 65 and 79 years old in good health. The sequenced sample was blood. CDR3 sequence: CASSRQENSPLHF. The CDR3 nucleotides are TGTGCCAGCAGCAGACAGGAGAATTCACCCCTCCACTTT.